This TCR beta chain was sequenced during a study of shared clonotypes between healthy human individuals. Study information: Used for every donor were three CD4 naive, three CD4 memory, two CD8 naive and one CD8 memory plate. General study findings and limits: Naive subsets typically showed greater estimated richness than memory subsets.

V lost 1 base and J lost 7, with 10 bases in between. The CDR3 sequence is 14 residues long. From germline, CDR1 is MNHEY and CDR2 SVGAGI. Here immunoSEQ multiplex PCR was the method, and the copy in TCRdb shows in-frame clones only, minus some. The profile shows about 2.4 million clones, approximately 93% of them singletons. On this clone itself: What it recognizes is unknown.

The material sequenced was naive CD4+ T cells from PBMCs. Subset noted: CD45RA+ positively selected. This clonotype was obtained from a man aged 18 to 29 in good health. Some clones in this sample may be carry-over from other donors' samples. This chain connects TRBV6-5 to TRBJ1-4, with D possibly matching TRBD1 (6 bases). The CDR3 nucleotides are TGTGCCAGCAGTTACTTTGGGGGCGGTGAAAAACTGTTTTTT. As protein: CASSYFGGGEKLFF.